Listed below are T cell receptor beta chains from one sample, sequenced in a study of cytomegalovirus exposure and HLA in healthy donors. TCRdb keeps only in-frame clones here, not all; method: immunoSEQ multiplex PCR. The sample carries more than 150,000 clones, 82% recorded once. The sample taken for sequencing was PBMCs. The receptor set was obtained from a man between 35 and 55 years old in good health and CMV-seronegative. Each CDR3 is given with its conserved first and last residue. A D gene is named only where the DNA matches it firmly. Clone size is given for some rows only: seen once, a few or many times, or a class if the clone is expanded.

DNA: TGTGCCAGCAGTGAAGCGCCGAGCTACGAGCAGTACTTC
CDR3: CASSEAPSYEQYF
length: 13
J: TRBJ2-7
size: .
V: TRBV2
D: .

DNA: TGCGCCAGCAGCCCATCAGACAGGGGTAACAATTCACCCCTCCACTTT
CDR3: CASSPSDRGNNSPLHF
length: 16
J: TRBJ1-6
size: .
V: TRBV4-1
D: TRBD1

DNA: TGTGCCAGCAGGATGGGACTCGGTGACACTGAAGCTTTCTTT
CDR3: CASRMGLGDTEAFF
length: 14
J: TRBJ1-1
size: .
V: TRBV7-9
D: .

DNA: TGTGCCAGCAGTTCCGGACTAGCCCTGGGGAAAAACATTCAGTACTTC
CDR3: CASSSGLALGKNIQYF
length: 16
J: TRBJ2-4
size: once
V: TRBV27
D: TRBD2

DNA: TGTGCCTGGAGGCGCAGGGGGCGAGGCTATGGCTACACCTTC
CDR3: CAWRRRGRGYGYTF
length: 14
J: TRBJ1-2
size: .
V: TRBV30
D: TRBD1

DNA: TGTGCCAGCAGTGAGTCCCCGCGGGGCGATGAGCAGTTCTTC
CDR3: CASSESPRGDEQFF
length: 14
J: TRBJ2-1
size: .
V: TRBV2
D: .

DNA: TGCGCCAGCAGCTTGGGGGCAGACACTAACTATGGCTACACCTTC
CDR3: CASSLGADTNYGYTF
length: 15
J: TRBJ1-2
size: .
V: TRBV5-1
D: .

DNA: TGTGCCAGTAGTATAGAACTAGCGAATAGGGAGTTCTTC
CDR3: CASSIELANREFF
length: 13
J: TRBJ2-1
size: few
V: TRBV19
D: TRBD2

DNA: TGTGCCAGCAGTGCAGGGGTCACAGATACGCAGTATTTT
CDR3: CASSAGVTDTQYF
length: 13
J: TRBJ2-3
size: few
V: TRBV9
D: .

DNA: TGTGCCAGCAGTACCTCGGGGGATGAGCAGTACTTC
CDR3: CASSTSGDEQYF
length: 12
J: TRBJ2-7
size: .
V: TRBV6-5
D: .

DNA: TGTGCCAGCAGCCGACAGTCCTCTAGGGGCTACACCTTC
CDR3: CASSRQSSRGYTF
length: 13
J: TRBJ1-2
size: .
V: TRBV27
D: .

DNA: TGTGCCAGTTTGGGCCCCGACAGGGGCCCTGAAAAACTGTTTTTT
CDR3: CASLGPDRGPEKLFF
length: 15
J: TRBJ1-4
size: .
V: TRBV19
D: TRBD1

DNA: TGTGCCAGCAGTTCATGGACTAGGCCCTACGAGCAGTACTTC
CDR3: CASSSWTRPYEQYF
length: 14
J: TRBJ2-7
size: .
V: TRBV27
D: TRBD2

DNA: TGCGCCAGCAGCTTGTCAGGGGTTAGCAATCAGCCCCAGCATTTT
CDR3: CASSLSGVSNQPQHF
length: 15
J: TRBJ1-5
size: .
V: TRBV5-1
D: .

DNA: TGTGCCACCAGCAGAGATCCCGGGGTGTCCGGGGAGCTGTTTTTT
CDR3: CATSRDPGVSGELFF
length: 15
J: TRBJ2-2
size: .
V: TRBV15
D: .

DNA: TGCAGCGCCGCCGGGACAGCGCTCCAAGAGACCCAGTACTTC
CDR3: CSAAGTALQETQYF
length: 14
J: TRBJ2-5
size: .
V: TRBV29-1
D: TRBD1

DNA: TGTGCCAGCAAGGGGTATGGCTACACCTTC
CDR3: CASKGYGYTF
length: 10
J: TRBJ1-2
size: .
V: TRBV5-6
D: .

DNA: TGTGCCAGCAGCAAGGAAGCGACAGCTATTAATGAAAAACTGTTTTTT
CDR3: CASSKEATAINEKLFF
length: 16
J: TRBJ1-4
size: .
V: TRBV5-8
D: .